A single sample gave rise to the 10 T cell receptor beta chains below, sequenced in a study of early T cells in non-severe SARS-CoV-2 infection. TCRdb reprocessed the 5' RACE reads via MiXCR and lists one record per CDR3 protein. The sample carries about 60,000 distinct CDR3 sequences, approximately 10% recorded once. The material sequenced was whole blood, taken at baseline. All receptors come from an adult who was a healthcare worker with PCR-confirmed SARS-CoV-2 infection or an uninfected control (not recorded which).

Many counts were recorded for this clonotype. CDR3: CASSLQLNTGELFF. The CDR3 DNA reads as TGTGCCAGCAGCTTACAGTTGAACACCGGGGAGCTGTTTTTT. This rearrangement joins TRBV7-6 to TRBJ2-2; D gene uncertain. Germline V gene lookup returns CDR1 SGHVS and CDR2 FNYEAQ. With 2 bases removed from V and 1 base from J, the gap between germline ends came to 5 bases. CDR3 size: 14 residues. The entire variable domain, with the rest obtained from reference TRBV7-6 and TRBJ2-2, is as follows: GAGVSQSPRYKVTKRGQDVALRCDPISGHVSLYWYRQALGQGPEFLTYFNYEAQQDKSGLPNDRFSAERPEGSISTLTIQRTEQRDSAMYRCASSLQLNTGELFFGEGSRLTVL.

This rearrangement joins TRBV12-3 or TRBV12-4 to TRBJ1-3; D gene unclear. V was cut by 7 bases and J by 0 bases, with 13 bases left in between. CDR3 length: 15 amino acids. The CDR3 sequence: CASKIGLDSGNTIYF. The CDR3 DNA follows: TGTGCCAGCAAAATAGGGCTAGACTCTGGAAACACCATATATTTT.

The V call is TRBV6-2 or TRBV6-3, the J call TRBJ2-2, with D perhaps matching TRBD1 or TRBD2 (5 bases each). The CDR3 spans 14 residues. CDR1 MNHEY and CDR2 SVGEGT come from the germline V gene. Trimming took 8 bases from V and 0 from J, leaving 10 bases between them. The CDR3 reads CASGDAPNTGELFF. DNA for the CDR3: TGTGCCAGCGGGGACGCCCCGAACACCGGGGAGCTGTTTTTT.

The J gene is TRBJ1-1, the V gene TRBV5-1; D might be TRBD1 (5 bases). This CDR3 is 15 amino acids long. V was shortened by 1 base and J by 4 bases, with 14 bases between the two germline ends. Germline CDR1 reads SGHRS; CDR2 reads YFSETQ. The chain's CDR3 is CASSLRQGEGTEAFF. In nucleotides, the CDR3 is TGCGCCAGCAGCTTGAGGCAGGGCGAGGGCACTGAAGCTTTCTTT.

This chain uses TRBV6-1 with TRBJ1-1; TRBD1 agrees at 7 bases. This CDR3 comprises 14 residues. Germline V lookup: CDR1 MNHNS, CDR2 SASEGT. V dropped 11 bases and J dropped 0; count of bases not matched to a gene: 9. CDR3 amino acids: CASQRGQLNTEAFF. The CDR3 nucleotides are TGTGCCTCCCAGAGGGGACAGTTGAACACTGAAGCTTTCTTT.

This rearrangement joins TRBV5-4 to TRBJ1-2, with no clear D. V lost 3 bases to trimming and J lost 1 base, with 7 bases between them. The CDR3 contains 13 residues. Germline loops: CDR1 SGHNT, CDR2 YYREEE (reference sequence). CDR3 sequence: CASSSQDNYGYTF. CDR3 nucleotides: TGTGCCAGCAGCTCCCAAGATAACTATGGCTACACCTTC.

In its sample, this clonotype was seen a few times. The rearrangement links TRBV6-2 or TRBV6-3 to TRBJ2-2; TRBD1 aligns across 7 bases. This CDR3 comprises 14 residues. Per germline, CDR1 MNHEY and CDR2 SVGEGT. Trimming removed 7 bases from V and 4 bases from J; junction bases left unmatched: 6. The CDR3: CASMTGWGTGELFF. In DNA, the CDR3 is TGTGCCAGCATGACAGGGTGGGGCACCGGGGAGCTGTTTTTT.

The chain has TRBV18 and TRBJ1-1, with 10 nucleotides matching TRBD1. After removal of 2 bases from V and 8 bases from J, the junction contained 5 bases not matched to a gene. The CDR3 is 14 amino acids. CDR1 is KGHSH and CDR2 is LQKENI in the germline V gene. The CDR3 DNA is TGTGCCAGCTCACCAGGTTGGGGACAGGGGGAAGCTTTCTTT. Its translation: CASSPGWGQGEAFF.

This clonotype appeared a few times. V is TRBV5-1 and J is TRBJ2-7; D might be TRBD1 (5 bases). Trimming pared 4 bases from V and 0 bases from J, leaving 8 bases between. The CDR3 length is 13 residues. The V gene's germline CDR1 is SGHRS and CDR2 YFSETQ. CDR3 sequence reads: CASSDSLSYEQYF. In DNA form, the CDR3 reads TGCGCCAGCAGCGACAGCCTCTCCTACGAGCAGTACTTC.

This rearrangement joins TRBV14 to TRBJ1-4; D not resolved. Per the germline V gene, CDR1 is SGHDN and CDR2 is FVKESK. This CDR3 contains 14 residues. The V end was cut by 2 bases, the J end by 8 bases, with 12 bases between. The CDR3 DNA reads TGTGCCAGCAGCCAAAGAGGGCGCCTCGAAAAACTGTTTTTT. Translating it yields CASSQRGRLEKLFF.